This T cell receptor (beta chain) derives from a study of T cell responses to AZD1222 COVID-19 vaccine (dated by TCRdb to 2020 to 2023). Regarding the complete study: AZD1222 recipients with second doses at about 4 weeks or about 12 weeks were pooled, because spike-specific TCR depth and breadth did not differ between schedules. A total of more than 230 trial participants underwent TCR sequencing, of whom nearly 210 had received two doses of AZD1222 and some 26 had received two doses of the MenACWY control vaccine. Trial participants were enrolled by age into 18-55, 56-69 and 70-plus year subgroups, with around 150, 28 and 57 TCR-sequenced participants respectively. Here is what the overall study found, with its caveats: After two AZD1222 doses, both the breadth and the depth of spike-specific TCRs were significantly higher than at day 0 and than in MenACWY recipients. The 56-69-year group was small, and its depth increase did not reach significance, likely because of low power. The whole spike protein was spanned by vaccine-associated CD4 TCRs, and dominant responses were seen in regions 160-218 and 743-854. Reportedly, almost half of the unique spike-specific TCRs recognized epitopes lying outside the regions that are mutated in the B.1.351 and B.1.1.7 variants. No day 14 peak-response samples were available, so repertoires were characterized only after the peak T cell response. Only a handful of AZD1222 recipients were SARS-CoV-2 seropositive at baseline, limiting conclusions about previously exposed vaccinees. Most participants were white British and females outnumbered males, and the authors suggested that clonal diversity may have been underestimated.

The CDR3 regions of human TCRbeta chains were analyzed by immunosequencing. On the study's bioinformatics: Repertoire TCRs were matched against a reference library of SARS-CoV-2-specific TCRs generated with the MIRA antigen-specificity platform. Breadth meant the fraction of unique TCRs that were SARS-CoV-2-associated, whereas depth meant the fraction of total T cells that were SARS-CoV-2-associated. Using the MIRA data, each spike-specific TCR was mapped to the spike region that the TCR reacts to and placed in a CD4 or CD8 class. Log10-transformed breadth and depth values were compared by one-way ANOVA with Sidak's multiple comparisons tests. TCRdb carries this immuneACCESS record with in-frame sequences only. Its versions omit some clonotypes, under half of them owing to an unresolved V gene in the studies checked, with the rest unexplained. Clonal size and the V and J genes are those of that table, whereas D and trimming came from the DNA. For this sample there are 89,000 or so clones; approximately 89% appear just once. Approximately 15% of the sample is in the top ten clones.

As regards this clone: Its antigen is unknown. No much larger clone is present one base from it, and per-base qualities are unavailable.

In light of the paper, this sample's time point label describes: baseline before first vaccination. The vaccinee samples were drawn from two UK trials, COV001 and COV002, one of which was a single-blind randomized controlled phase 2/3 trial testing AZD1222 (ChAdOx1 nCoV-19) in healthy adults. Trial participant PBMC samples were collected at day 0 and day 28 after the second dose for TCRbeta chain sequencing. The V end loses 5 bases and the J end loses 5 bases, and a stretch of 15 bases separates them. Spanning cysteine to phenylalanine, the CDR3 consists of 14 amino acids. The kept DNA is CDR3 alone, 42 bases in frame from the first base. The germline V gene (reference sequence) sets CDR1 to MNHEY and CDR2 to SMNVEV.

Rearrangement joined TRBV27 to TRBJ1-1; the D region possibly corresponds to TRBD1 (5 bases align). The sequencing here drew on peripheral blood, taken on day 0 of AZD1222 vaccination. This TCR derives from an adult in good health. The DNA sequence is TGTGCCAGCAGTGTTGGGAGGGGAGGGACTGAAGCTTTCTTT. This encodes CASSVGRGGTEAFF.